These 17 T cell receptor beta chains were all obtained from the same sample, sequenced in a study of blood T cell repertoires in COVID-19. The protocol was immunoSEQ multiplex PCR, while the TCRdb copy is restricted to in-frame clones and leaves out a portion. The sample holds about 480,000 clones, roughly nine tenths seen once. The sequencing input was peripheral blood. Every receptor here comes from a man aged 18 to 35 with COVID-19, enrolled during active disease.

V gene TRBV7-2 combines with J gene TRBJ2-3, with D perhaps TRBD2 (5 bases). Germline lookup yields CDR1 SGHTA and CDR2 FQGNSA. This CDR3 region has 14 residues. Trimming shortened V by 9 bases and J by 0 bases, and 13 bases separated the two germline ends. CDR3 coding DNA: TGTGCCAGTAAGCGGTACTCTAGCACAGATACGCAGTATTTT. This codes for CASKRYSSTDTQYF. Looking up the rest from reference TRBV7-2 and TRBJ2-3 gives the full variable domain: GAGVSQSPSNKVTEKGKDVELRCDPISGHTALYWYRQSLGQGLEFLIYFQGNSAPDKSGLPSDRFSAERTGGSVSTLTIQRTQQEDSAVYLCASKRYSSTDTQYFGPGTRLTVL.

Written as DNA, the CDR3 is TGTGCCAGCAGTGACTCCCCGGGTAACTATGGCTACACCTTC. Its protein product is CASSDSPGNYGYTF. The chain couples TRBV6-4 to TRBJ1-2; D not certain. V lost 0 bases and J lost 1, with 6 bases in between. There are 14 residues in the CDR3. The germline CDR1 and CDR2 sequences are MRHNA and SNTAGT.

The chain couples TRBV6-5 to TRBJ2-7, with 8 bases matching TRBD1. This CDR3 has 15 residues. CDR1 is MNHEY, CDR2 SVGAGI, per germline. With 7 bases clipped from V and 2 bases from J, the junction kept 10 bases outside the gene matches. For the CDR3, the DNA is TGTGCCAGCACCGAGGGACAGGTGGTGGCCTACGAGCAGTACTTC. It specifies CASTEGQVVAYEQYF.

The rearrangement joins TRBV6-6 to TRBJ2-2, with a possible D match to TRBD1 (6 bases). This CDR3 region has 13 residues. V was trimmed by 10 bases and J by 3 bases, leaving 12 bases between them. CDR1 is MNHNY, CDR2 SVGAGI, per germline (reference sequence). CDR3 bases: TGTGCCACCAAGGGACAATACACCGGGGAGCTGTTTTTT. Translating gives CATKGQYTGELFF.

V usage is TRBV30 and J usage is TRBJ1-2, with 8 nucleotides matching TRBD1. The CDR3 contains 14 residues. Germline-derived CDR1 and CDR2 are GTSNPN and SVGIG (reference sequence). V gave up 3 bases and J gave up 0 bases; unmatched junction bases: 3. The CDR3 DNA is TGTGCCTGGAGGACAGGGGAAGCTAACTATGGCTACACCTTC. Its protein is CAWRTGEANYGYTF.

This chain links TRBV27 with TRBJ1-1; D perhaps matches TRBD1 (6 bases). This CDR3 comprises 14 residues. Trimming took 5 bases from V and 7 from J, leaving 17 bases between them. Germline V gives CDR1 MNHEY, CDR2 SMNVEV (reference sequence). For the CDR3, the DNA is TGTGCCAGCAGTCCGATACAACAGGGAAATGAAGCTTTCTTT. The encoded protein is CASSPIQQGNEAFF.

Regarding this clone: This clone may be a read error of a much larger clone one base away. This sequence joins TRBV28 and TRBJ1-2; perhaps TRBD1 as D (5 bases). From germline, CDR1 is MDHEN and CDR2 SYDVKM. The CDR3 length is 13 residues. V dropped 2 bases and J dropped 1 base, with 5 bases sitting between them. The CDR3 region is CASSLDSNYGYTF. The CDR3 nucleotides read TGTGCCAGCAGTTTAGACAGTAACTATGGCTACACCTTC.

This clone was seen a few times. This rearrangement joins TRBV18 to TRBJ1-1; D is ambiguous. The germline CDR1 and CDR2 sequences are KGHSH and LQKENI. This CDR3 is built from 15 residues. V lost 6 bases and J 0 bases, leaving 14 bases between the germline ends. Here the CDR3 reads CASSPQRPVNTEAFF. In nucleotides, the CDR3 is TGTGCCAGCTCTCCTCAGCGGCCAGTGAACACTGAAGCTTTCTTT.

V gene TRBV19 combines with J gene TRBJ2-7, with 7 bases fitting TRBD1. This CDR3 is 13 amino acids long. Germline CDR1 LNHDA, CDR2 SQIVND (reference sequence). The J segment lost 5 bases and the V segment lost 4 bases, leaving 5 bases of the junction unmatched. CDR3 DNA sequence: TGTGCCAGTAGTAGACAGGGCCTCGACGAGCAGTACTTC. Translating it yields CASSRQGLDEQYF.

This clone was seen once. This rearrangement joins TRBV12-3 or TRBV12-4 to TRBJ2-7; weak D call: TRBD1 (6 bases). This CDR3 is built from 12 residues. V lost 6 bases and J lost 2, with 8 bases in between. As DNA, the CDR3 is TGTGCCAGCAGAACAGGGCCCTACGAGCAGTACTTC. It yields the protein CASRTGPYEQYF.

The rearrangement uses TRBV18 and TRBJ2-2; D uncertain. The V and J ends lost 3 bases and 6 bases respectively, with 8 bases between them. The CDR3 runs 13 residues. The germline gives CDR1 KGHSH, CDR2 LQKENI. The CDR3 nucleotides are TGTGCCAGCTCACCCCAGGTGGCCGGGGAGCTGTTTTTT. This sequence encodes CASSPQVAGELFF. Full variable domain (outside the CDR3, taken from reference TRBV18 and TRBJ2-2): NAGVMQNPRHLVRRRGQEARLRCSPMKGHSHVYWYRQLPEEGLKFMVYLQKENIIDESGMPKERFSAEFPKEGPSILRIQQVVRGDSAAYFCASSPQVAGELFFGEGSRLTVL.

The J gene is TRBJ2-3, the V gene TRBV2; D is perhaps TRBD2 (6 bases). Germline V CDR1 and CDR2: SNHLY, FYNNEI. V was clipped by 1 base and J by 1 base, with 18 bases between them. The CDR3 covers 18 residues. CDR3 sequence reads: CASSEGSGRGEGTDTQYF. Written as DNA, the CDR3 is TGTGCCAGCAGTGAAGGCTCAGGGCGGGGTGAGGGCACAGATACGCAGTATTTT.

V is TRBV11-3 and J is TRBJ2-5; D remains ambiguous. The V end lost 3 bases, the J end lost 5 bases, and 7 bases lay between the germline ends. CDR3 length equals 12 residues. CDR1 is SGHNT and CDR2 is YENEEA in the germline V gene. Here the CDR3 reads CASSFRSETQYF. CDR3 coding DNA: TGTGCCAGCAGCTTTAGATCGGAGACCCAGTACTTC.

This chain connects TRBV3-1 (or the pseudogene TRBV3-2) to TRBJ2-1; a weak D match, TRBD2 (6 bases). V lost 1 base, J lost 8 bases, and 15 bases lay in between. Germline V gives CDR1 LGHDT, CDR2 YNNKEL (reference sequence). This CDR3 is built from 15 residues. CDR3 sequence reads: CASSQGPGLSYEQFF. For the CDR3, the DNA is TGTGCCAGCAGCCAAGGCCCGGGACTGTCATATGAGCAGTTCTTC.

The J gene is TRBJ2-1, the V gene TRBV6-5; TRBD1 might be the D (6 bases). Trimming shortened V by 8 bases and J by 7 bases, and 18 bases separated the two germline ends. This CDR3 has 14 amino acids. Germline-derived CDR1 and CDR2 are MNHEY and SVGAGI. The CDR3: CASSPGTRRNEQFF. The CDR3 DNA reads as TGTGCCAGCTCGCCCGGGACACGAAGGAATGAGCAGTTCTTC.

The genes are TRBV11-3 and TRBJ2-7, with unresolved D. CDR1 is SGHNT and CDR2 is YENEEA in the germline V gene. Trimming removed 1 base at V and 3 bases at J, with 7 bases between. The CDR3 totals 13 residues. CDR3 loop: CASSLATNYEQYF. The CDR3 DNA is TGTGCCAGCAGCTTAGCTACCAACTACGAGCAGTACTTC. The full variable domain, its missing parts supplied by reference TRBV11-3 and TRBJ2-7, is EAGVVQSPRYKIIEKKQPVAFWCNPISGHNTLYWYLQNLGQGPELLIRYENEEAVDDSQLPKDRFSAERLKGVDSTLKIQPAELGDSAVYLCASSLATNYEQYFGPGTRLTVT.

The V gene is TRBV27, the J gene TRBJ1-6; TRBD1 might be the D (6 bases). The germline V gene encodes CDR1 MNHEY and CDR2 SMNVEV (reference sequence). The V gene lost 3 bases and the J gene lost 0 bases, with 6 bases spanning the gap. The length of the CDR3 is 15 residues. CDR3 DNA sequence: TGTGCCAGCAGTTTGGACAGCTCCTATAATTCACCCCTCCACTTT. It specifies CASSLDSSYNSPLHF.